Sequencing of this TCR beta chain was carried out in a study of T-cell reconstitution after alpha-beta-depleted transplantation in children. This CDR3 region has 14 residues. Germline CDR1 reads MNHEY; CDR2 reads SVGAGI. The V gene end was trimmed by 2 bases and the J gene end by 2 bases; junction bases not matched to a gene: 2. This clonotype has a handful of counts. It was with unique molecular identifiers that the TCRbeta library was prepared. TCRdb analysed the PCR reads with MiXCR anew, one entry per CDR3 protein. The sample records about 610,000 distinct CDR3 sequences, about 11% being singletons.

The chain employs TRBV6-5 and TRBJ1-1; TRBD1 matches 7 bases. The TCR was taken from a human donor who donated a stem cell graft to a child with acute myeloid leukemia. This specimen consisted of PBMCs from the stem cell graft donor, obtained from the stem cell graft. CDR3 protein: CASSYRQGNTEAFF. The CDR3 region has the DNA TGTGCCAGCAGTTACCGACAGGGTAACACTGAAGCTTTCTTT.